This record looks at one TCR beta chain sequence and its context. This specimen belongs to a study of T cell responses to AZD1222 COVID-19 vaccine. TCRdb's table, derived via immunoSEQ multiplex PCR, lists solely in-frame clones and lacks some. The sample lists roughly 49,000 clones, about nine tenths seen once, with roughly 2.5% in the top ten. Trimming left V 1 base short and J 4 bases short, with 10 bases between. CDR1 is MDHEN and CDR2 is SYDVKM in the germline V gene. This CDR3 has 14 residues. The genes are TRBV28 and TRBJ1-2, with D possibly TRBD1 on 6 matching bases. This TCR was recovered from an adult who received the AZD1222 COVID-19 vaccine. Sequencing used peripheral blood, obtained 28 days after the second AZD1222 dose. This CDR3 is CASSLSGGPYGYTF. CDR3 bases: TGTGCCAGCAGTTTATCTGGGGGGCCCTATGGCTACACCTTC.